The 10 T cell receptor beta chains listed next were all sequenced from one sample in a study of blood T cell repertoires in COVID-19. Clones were read by immunoSEQ multiplex PCR, and TCRdb kept only the in-frame ones, dropping some. The data contain about 160,000 clones, roughly 85% of them seen just once; the ten biggest clones take up less than 10%. The sample taken for sequencing was peripheral blood. The receptors come from a woman between 55 and 75 years old with COVID-19, enrolled during active disease.

This clone has just one count. V gene TRBV27 combines with J gene TRBJ2-2, with 8 bases aligning to TRBD2. The trim removed 6 bases at V and 4 bases at J, leaving 7 bases unmatched. CDR1 MNHEY and CDR2 SMNVEV come from the germline V gene (reference sequence). The CDR3 sequence is 15 residues long. CDR3 sequence (DNA): TGTGCCAGCAGAAATAGCGGGATTGGCACCGGGGAGCTGTTTTTT. Residues: CASRNSGIGTGELFF.

This CDR3 reads CASILDSFSYNEQFF. In nucleotides, the CDR3 is TGTGCCAGCATTCTGGACAGCTTCTCCTACAATGAGCAGTTCTTC. The chain combines TRBV6-5 with TRBJ2-1; maybe TRBD1 (6 bases). The CDR3 contains 15 residues. Germline V CDR1 and CDR2: MNHEY, SVGAGI. The ends were cut back, 7 bases at V and 0 bases at J, with 13 bases in the middle.

V and J are TRBV5-4 and TRBJ1-3; D is undetermined. The CDR3 has 16 residues. V was clipped by 4 bases and J by 4 bases, with 18 bases between them. Germline values: CDR1 SGHNT, CDR2 YYREEE (reference sequence). CDR3: CASSPRAPLPGNTIYF. The DNA of the CDR3 is TGTGCCAGCAGCCCGAGAGCTCCCCTTCCAGGAAACACCATATATTTT.

The J gene is TRBJ2-7, the V gene TRBV5-6, with no clear D. Trimming cost V 6 bases and J 0 bases, with 4 bases left between them. Per the germline V gene, CDR1 is SGHDT and CDR2 is YYEEEE. This CDR3 spans 11 amino acids. DNA of the CDR3: TGTGCCAGCACCTCCTCCTACGAGCAGTACTTC. It is translated as CASTSSYEQYF.

This chain uses TRBV28 with TRBJ1-3, with TRBD1 matching over 7 bases. The CDR3 covers 15 residues. Germline assignment: CDR1 MDHEN and CDR2 SYDVKM. V was pared by 6 bases and J by 3 bases, with 8 bases of the junction left unmatched. The CDR3 loop is CASRQQGRGGNTIYF. The CDR3 DNA is TGTGCCAGCAGACAACAGGGGAGAGGTGGAAACACCATATATTTT.

This clone was counted a few times. V usage is TRBV12-5 and J usage is TRBJ1-6; TRBD1 agrees at 11 bases. The CDR3 totals 17 residues. CDR1 LGHNT and CDR2 FRNRAP come from the germline V gene. The J segment lost 7 bases and the V segment lost 3 bases, leaving 8 bases of the junction unmatched. The CDR3 DNA follows: TGTGCTAGTGGTTTCTTCGGACAGGGGGCGTTAAATTCACCCCTCCACTTT. This codes for CASGFFGQGALNSPLHF.

The chain has TRBV5-1 and TRBJ1-1; D remains ambiguous. The V end lost 0 bases, the J end lost 10 bases, and 13 bases lay between the germline ends. Per the germline V gene, CDR1 is SGHRS and CDR2 is YFSETQ. The CDR3 is 13 residues long. This CDR3 reads CASSLERASGAFF. CDR3 sequence (DNA): TGCGCCAGCAGCTTGGAACGTGCTAGCGGAGCTTTCTTT.

In regard to this clone: Other DNA sequences in the sample encode the same CDR3. The chain employs TRBV18 and TRBJ1-5; TRBD1 is a possible D gene (5 bases). The CDR3 spans 14 residues. Germline CDR1 is KGHSH and CDR2 is LQKENI. Trimming took 2 bases from V and 2 from J, leaving 7 bases between them. The CDR3 loop reads CASSPGAGNQPQHF. The DNA for the CDR3 is TGTGCCAGCTCACCAGGGGCGGGCAATCAGCCCCAGCATTTT.

The table lists this clone with a count of one. J is TRBJ1-5 and V is TRBV5-1; no clear D gene. Germline V gene lookup returns CDR1 SGHRS and CDR2 YFSETQ. V lost 2 bases, J lost 7 bases, and 7 bases lay in between. The CDR3 is 12 residues long. The CDR3 DNA reads as TGCGCCAGCAGCTTAGATGGCCAGCCCCAGCATTTT. Protein product: CASSLDGQPQHF. Complete variable domain (other parts from reference TRBV5-1 and TRBJ1-5): KAGVTQTPRYLIKTRGQQVTLSCSPISGHRSVSWYQQTPGQGLQFLFEYFSETQRNKGNFPGRFSGRQFSNSRSEMNVSTLELGDSALYLCASSLDGQPQHFGDGTRLSIL.

This clone turned up a few times. The same CDR3 arises from other DNA sequences in this sample as well. The gene calls are TRBV9 and TRBJ1-1; the D gene is possibly TRBD1 (5 bases). The CDR3 is 14 amino acids. Germline CDR1 and CDR2: SGDLS and YYNGEE. With 0 bases removed from V and 4 bases from J, the gap between germline ends came to 10 bases. The CDR3 sequence is CASSVVGGTTEAFF. The CDR3 region has the DNA TGTGCCAGCAGCGTAGTTGGGGGGACCACTGAAGCTTTCTTT.